This entry lists 24 T cell receptor beta chains sequenced from one sample in a study of blood T cell repertoires in COVID-19. This table comes from immunoSEQ multiplex PCR, and its TCRdb copy is limited to in-frame clones, with some not included. The data contain fewer than 150,000 clones, about 79% of them singletons. The sequencing input was peripheral blood. The source is a man between 65 and 85 years old with acute or convalescent COVID-19.

The chain recombines TRBV18 with TRBJ1-2; TRBD1 might be the D (5 bases). The germline V gene encodes CDR1 KGHSH and CDR2 LQKENI. This CDR3 is 14 amino acids long. Trimming took 3 bases from V and 2 from J, leaving 10 bases between them. The chain's CDR3 is CASSPPGSNYGYTF. CDR3 nucleotide sequence: TGTGCCAGCTCACCCCCAGGGTCAAACTATGGCTACACCTTC.

This clone has a handful of counts. The chain couples TRBV19 to TRBJ1-4, with a weak D call TRBD1 (6 bases). V gave up 8 bases and J gave up 8 bases, with 15 bases separating them. This CDR3 is 13 amino acids long. The germline CDR1 and CDR2 sequences are LNHDA and SQIVND (reference sequence). This CDR3 is CASADRGEEKLFF. CDR3 coding DNA: TGTGCCAGTGCGGACAGAGGGGAAGAAAAACTGTTTTTT.

The chain couples TRBV6-1 to TRBJ1-1, with no clear D. Looked up from germline, CDR1 is MNHNS and CDR2 is SASEGT. Deletions cut 3 bases from V and 5 bases from J, with 10 bases between. This CDR3 comprises 13 residues. The CDR3, as DNA: TGTGCCAGCAGTGAGAAGGGAGGGACTGAAGCTTTCTTT. Translated, it gives CASSEKGGTEAFF.

This clone was seen only once. The V and J genes are TRBV10-3 and TRBJ1-1; tentative D call: TRBD1 (5 bases). Germline CDR1 ENHRY, CDR2 SYGVKD. There are 13 residues in the CDR3. Trimming cost V 10 bases and J 2 bases, with 14 bases left between them. CDR3 residues: CATRQGLNTEAFF. The CDR3 DNA is TGTGCCACCAGGCAGGGTTTAAACACTGAAGCTTTCTTT.

The chain links TRBV9 to TRBJ2-5, with 9 bases lining up with TRBD2. The CDR3 length is 16 residues. The V segment lost 0 bases and the J segment 1 base; nucleotides outside the gene matches: 4. Germline V gives CDR1 SGDLS, CDR2 YYNGEE. The CDR3 DNA reads as TGTGCCAGCAGCGTAGCTACTAGCGGGTTCCAAGAGACCCAGTACTTC. Translated: CASSVATSGFQETQYF. Together with reference TRBV9 and TRBJ2-5, the CDR3 gives the full variable domain: DSGVTQTPKHLITATGQRVTLRCSPRSGDLSVYWYQQSLDQGLQFLIQYYNGEERAKGNILERFSAQQFPDLHSELNLSSLELGDSALYFCASSVATSGFQETQYFGPGTRLLVL.

The rearrangement links TRBV30 to TRBJ1-6, with TRBD1 identical over 8 bases. The J segment lost 5 bases and the V segment lost 3 bases, leaving 0 bases of the junction unmatched. The CDR3 runs 13 residues. Germline CDR1 GTSNPN, CDR2 SVGIG (reference sequence). The CDR3 sequence: CAWRTGDNSPLHF. The CDR3 DNA sequence: TGTGCCTGGAGGACAGGGGATAATTCACCCCTCCACTTT. Variable domain in full (rest from reference TRBV30 and TRBJ1-6): SQTIHQWPATLVQPVGSPLSLECTVEGTSNPNLYWYRQAAGRGLQLLFYSVGIGQISSEVPQNLSASRPQDRQFILSSKKLLLSDSGFYLCAWRTGDNSPLHFGNGTRLTVT.

The CDR3 is CASSLAQTGLKNTEAFF. The CDR3 DNA follows: TGTGCCAGCAGCTTAGCTCAGACGGGACTGAAGAACACTGAAGCTTTCTTT. This chain links TRBV7-7 with TRBJ1-1; D is perhaps TRBD1 (5 bases). CDR1 is SSHAT, CDR2 FNYEAQ, per germline (reference sequence). This CDR3 has 17 residues. Trimming took 0 bases from V and 1 from J, leaving 15 bases between them. The variable domain in full, completed from reference TRBV7-7 and TRBJ1-1, reads GAGVSQSPRYKVTKRGQDVTLRCDPISSHATLYWYQQALGQGPEFLTYFNYEAQPDKSGLPSDRFSAERPEGSISTLTIQRTEQRDSAMYRCASSLAQTGLKNTEAFFGQGTRLTVV.

The J gene is TRBJ2-1, the V gene TRBV11-2; D not resolved. CDR3 length: 15 residues. The V and J ends lost 5 bases and 4 bases respectively, with 15 bases between them. CDR1 is SGHAT and CDR2 is FQNNGV in the germline V gene. The CDR3 DNA follows: TGTGCCAGCAGCCCAGATCCCGTGGTTTACAATGAGCAGTTCTTC. Amino acid sequence: CASSPDPVVYNEQFF.

The chain uses TRBV19 and TRBJ1-1; the match to TRBD1 covers 7 bases. This CDR3 is built from 13 residues. CDR1 and CDR2 (germline): LNHDA, SQIVND (reference sequence). The ends lost 6 bases at V and 3 bases at J; junction bases unmatched: 4. CDR3 region: CASRYRGDTEAFF. Written as DNA, the CDR3 is TGTGCCAGTAGGTACAGGGGTGACACTGAAGCTTTCTTT.

The chain employs TRBV2 and TRBJ1-6, with D possibly being TRBD1 (5 bases). V lost 2 bases and J lost 9, with 14 bases in between. Germline V gene sequence: CDR1 SNHLY, CDR2 FYNNEI. The CDR3 contains 15 residues. CDR3 protein: CASSESRAVASPLHF. The CDR3 nucleotides are TGTGCCAGCAGTGAATCCAGGGCGGTTGCTTCACCCCTCCACTTT.

This clone is judged medium-sized (0.01 to 0.1%). The rearrangement joins TRBV7-2 to TRBJ2-7, with D perhaps matching TRBD2 (6 bases). CDR1 is SGHTA and CDR2 is FQGNSA in the germline V gene. The CDR3 runs to 15 residues. The germline V and J ends were trimmed by 2 bases and 3 bases, with 14 bases remaining between them. CDR3 amino acids: CASSLPGGMSYEQYF. In DNA form, the CDR3 reads TGTGCCAGCAGCTTACCCGGGGGAATGAGCTACGAGCAGTACTTC.

The chain links TRBV29-1 to TRBJ2-5; possibly TRBD2 for D (5 bases). Between the trimmed V and J ends, which lost 4 bases and 2 bases, there was a span of 5 bases. The CDR3 loop spans 11 amino acids. The germline CDR1 and CDR2 sequences are SQVTM and ANQGSEA. CDR3 nucleotides: TGCAGCGTTGCGGGGCAAGAGACCCAGTACTTC. It translates to CSVAGQETQYF.

The V and J genes are TRBV7-3 and TRBJ1-6, with D uncertain. The CDR3 is 15 residues long. Germline V lookup: CDR1 SGHTA, CDR2 FQGTGA. V was shortened by 4 bases and J by 9 bases, with 16 bases between the two germline ends. CDR3: CASSSRVSGSSPLHF. CDR3 nucleotide sequence: TGTGCCAGCAGCTCCCGGGTCAGCGGGTCTTCACCCCTCCACTTT.

As to this clone: Mismatch with germline at one junction end may stem from a read error. V and J are TRBV15 and TRBJ2-7, with a possible D match to TRBD2 (5 bases). Germline loops: CDR1 LNHNV, CDR2 YYDKDF (reference sequence). This CDR3 has 15 amino acids. The CDR3 DNA follows: TGTGCCACCAGCAGAGAAACTTCGGGGTTGACGGAGCGGTACTTC. It translates to CATSRETSGLTERYF.

This clone was detected once. The chain carries TRBV7-2 and TRBJ1-1; 8 nucleotides align to TRBD1. Germline CDR1 reads SGHTA; CDR2 reads FQGNSA. The CDR3 contains 13 residues. Losses at the gene ends were 5 bases for V and 8 bases for J; bases not matched to a gene: 7. The DNA for the CDR3 is TGTGCCAGCAGCGCAGGGACAGGCCTAGAAGCTTTCTTT. Translating gives CASSAGTGLEAFF.

CDR3 loop: CASSLGGSGGAYEQYF. CDR3 nucleotide sequence: TGTGCCAGCAGCTTGGGCGGTAGCGGGGGGGCTTACGAGCAGTACTTC. The chain employs TRBV5-4 and TRBJ2-7, with 11 nucleotides matching TRBD2. The CDR3 runs 16 residues. Germline V gives CDR1 SGHNT, CDR2 YYREEE (reference sequence). After removal of 0 bases from V and 4 bases from J, the junction contained 6 bases not matched to a gene.

This CDR3 reads CASTRGFYNSPLHF. CDR3 in DNA: TGTGCCAGCACTAGGGGGTTTTATAATTCACCCCTCCACTTT. The chain combines TRBV6-5 with TRBJ1-6, with D possibly matching TRBD1 (6 bases). The CDR3 is 14 amino acids. Per the germline V gene, CDR1 is MNHEY and CDR2 is SVGAGI. Trimming took 7 bases from V and 4 from J, leaving 11 bases between them.

The V call is TRBV19, the J call TRBJ1-3; 10 bases align to TRBD1. CDR1 and CDR2 (germline): LNHDA, SQIVND (reference sequence). V lost 8 bases to trimming and J lost 0 bases; unmatched junction nucleotides: 7. The CDR3 sequence is 16 residues long. CDR3 amino acids: CASSRDRGYSGNTIYF. The CDR3 DNA reads TGTGCCAGTTCCCGGGACAGGGGATACTCTGGAAACACCATATATTTT.

This clone was picked up a small number of times. The rearrangement links TRBV6-2 or TRBV6-3 to TRBJ2-1; 15 nucleotides match TRBD2. The V and J ends lost 0 bases and 4 bases, in that order; junction bases with no gene match: 13. Germline-derived CDR1 and CDR2 are MNHEY and SVGEGT. The CDR3 covers 21 residues. CDR3 sequence (DNA): TGTGCCAGCAGTTACTCGCCCCCTGGACTAGCGGGGGGGCCGTCTTACAATGAGCAGTTCTTC. Protein: CASSYSPPGLAGGPSYNEQFF.

The rearrangement uses TRBV25-1 and TRBJ2-5; D not resolved. V lost 1 base and J 7 bases, leaving 16 bases between the germline ends. The CDR3 runs 15 residues. Looked up from germline, CDR1 is MGHDK and CDR2 is SYGVNS. Here the CDR3 reads CASSELLQLPGTQYF. In DNA form, the CDR3 reads TGTGCCAGCAGTGAATTGTTGCAGCTTCCAGGGACCCAGTACTTC.

The chain combines TRBV11-2 with TRBJ1-2, with D unclear. The V end lost 5 bases, the J end lost 4 bases, and 17 bases lay between the germline ends. The CDR3 length is 15 residues. The germline CDR1 and CDR2 sequences are SGHAT and FQNNGV. This CDR3 reads CASSPHRGLGYGYTF. CDR3 DNA: TGTGCCAGCAGCCCGCACCGGGGTTTGGGCTATGGCTACACCTTC.

The chain is built from TRBV9 and TRBJ2-1, with TRBD1 identical over 11 bases. CDR1 is SGDLS and CDR2 is YYNGEE in the germline V gene. Trimming took 4 bases from V and 2 from J; bases not matched to a gene: 5. There are 16 residues in the CDR3. The CDR3, as DNA: TGTGCCAGCAGCTCGGACAGGGGGCCACCCTACAATGAGCAGTTCTTC. Residues: CASSSDRGPPYNEQFF.

The chain couples TRBV9 to TRBJ2-1, with TRBD2 matching over 9 bases. V lost 7 bases, J lost 4 bases, and 12 bases stayed unmatched. CDR1 is SGDLS and CDR2 is YYNGEE in the germline V gene. CDR3 length equals 16 residues. CDR3 sequence reads: CASASWGLARYNEQFF. CDR3 DNA: TGTGCCAGCGCATCTTGGGGACTAGCAAGATACAATGAGCAGTTCTTC.

This clone has a single count. This chain uses TRBV5-1 with TRBJ1-4, with 9 bases matching TRBD1. Trimming took 4 bases from V and 6 from J; bases not matched to a gene: 4. CDR3 size: 14 residues. The germline V gene has CDR1 SGHRS and CDR2 YFSETQ. CDR3 protein: CASSKQGADEKLFF. The CDR3 DNA is TGCGCCAGCAGCAAACAGGGGGCGGATGAAAAACTGTTTTTT. The entire variable domain, with the rest obtained from reference TRBV5-1 and TRBJ1-4, is as follows: KAGVTQTPRYLIKTRGQQVTLSCSPISGHRSVSWYQQTPGQGLQFLFEYFSETQRNKGNFPGRFSGRQFSNSRSEMNVSTLELGDSALYLCASSKQGADEKLFFGSGTQLSVL.